This TCR beta chain is drawn from a study of OX40 agonist ivuxolimab in advanced cancers. Across the study: Prior anti-PD-1, anti-PD-L1 or anti-CTLA-4 therapy did not bar entry, and roughly 40% had some.

Method: immunoSEQ multiplex PCR; TCRdb's copy keeps in-frame clones and lacks some. This sample yields about 66,000 clones, of which 75% to 90% are seen a single time; around an eighth belongs to the top ten. The CDR3 runs to 15 residues. CDR1 is SEHNR and CDR2 is FQNEAQ in the germline V gene (reference sequence). The V and J ends lost 5 bases and 6 bases, in that order; junction bases with no gene match: 10. A word on this clone: What it binds is unknown.

Findings of the study overall: At 0.1 to 3.0 mg/kg and by week 6, CD4+ and CD8+ T cells in the blood had expanded clonally. Partial responders at 0.1-3.0 mg/kg showed near-lowest clonal expansion.

People who had autoimmune disease history or systemic immunosuppression were excluded. J is TRBJ2-1 and V is TRBV7-9; 7 bases agree with TRBD2. Sequencing was performed on CD4+ or CD8+ T cells sorted from blood, taken in a trial of the OX40 agonist ivuxolimab. The receptor comes from an adult with an advanced solid tumor such as melanoma, head and neck, liver or kidney cancer. The CDR3 loop is CASSPLAGVPNEQFF. The CDR3 nucleotides read TGTGCCAGCAGCCCCCTCGCGGGAGTCCCCAATGAGCAGTTCTTC.